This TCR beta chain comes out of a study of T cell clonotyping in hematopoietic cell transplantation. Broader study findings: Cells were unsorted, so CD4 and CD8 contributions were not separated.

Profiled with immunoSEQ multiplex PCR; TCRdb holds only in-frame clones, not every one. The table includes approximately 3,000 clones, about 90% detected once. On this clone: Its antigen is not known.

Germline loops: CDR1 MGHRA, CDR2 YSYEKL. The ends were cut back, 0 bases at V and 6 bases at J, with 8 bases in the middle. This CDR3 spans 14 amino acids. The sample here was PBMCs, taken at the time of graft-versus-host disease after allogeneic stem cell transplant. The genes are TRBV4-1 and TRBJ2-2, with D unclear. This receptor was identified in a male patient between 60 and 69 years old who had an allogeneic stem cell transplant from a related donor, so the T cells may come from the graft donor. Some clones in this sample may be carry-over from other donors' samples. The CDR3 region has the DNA TGCGCCAGCAGCCAAGAAAGTAGTCCCGGGGAGCTGTTTTTT. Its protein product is CASSQESSPGELFF.